Detailed here is one T cell receptor beta chain. Its specific antigen is unknown. The sample holds no much larger clone one base away, and base qualities are not on file. Looking up the germline V gene yields CDR1 SGHRS and CDR2 YFSETQ. There are 15 amino acids in the CDR3, from cysteine to phenylalanine inclusive. The CDR3 DNA has 45 bases and is translated from base 1. V loses 4 bases, J loses 0 bases, and the germline ends lie 13 bases apart. The sample originates from a study of T cell responses to AZD1222 COVID-19 vaccine (dated by TCRdb to the early 2020s). Background for the entire study: AZD1222 recipients with second doses at about 4 weeks or about 12 weeks were pooled, because spike-specific TCR depth and breadth did not differ between schedules. A total of 230 or so trial participants underwent TCR sequencing, of whom roughly 210 received two doses of AZD1222 and roughly 25 received two doses of the MenACWY control vaccine. Trial participants were enrolled by age into 18-55, 56-69 and 70-plus year subgroups, with about 150, 28 and 57 TCR-sequenced participants respectively. General study outcomes and caveats: Conclusions about previously exposed vaccinees are limited, since just five or six AZD1222 recipients were seropositive for SARS-CoV-2 at baseline. Participants were mostly white British, with more females than males. The authors suggested clonal diversity may have been underestimated. Because no day 14 peak-response samples were available, the repertoires could be characterized only after the peak T cell response. Vaccine-associated CD4 TCRs spanned the whole spike protein, with dominant responses in regions 160-218 and 743-854. In the small 56-69-year group, the increase in depth fell short of significance, most likely because of low power. Epitopes outside the regions mutated in the B.1.351 and B.1.1.7 variants were reportedly recognized by nearly half of the unique spike-specific TCRs. After two AZD1222 doses, spike-specific TCR breadth and depth were significantly higher than at day 0 and than in MenACWY recipients.

The CDR3 regions of human TCRbeta chains were analyzed by immunosequencing. The source study handled its data this way. TCRs in the repertoires were compared against a reference library of SARS-CoV-2-specific TCRs that had been generated with the MIRA antigen-specificity platform. Breadth was defined as the fraction of unique TCRs that were SARS-CoV-2-associated, and depth was defined as the fraction of total T cells that were SARS-CoV-2-associated. Using the MIRA data, every spike-specific TCR was mapped to the spike region that the TCR reacted to and assigned to either a CD4 or a CD8 class. Log10-transformed breadth and depth values were compared by one-way ANOVA with Sidak's multiple comparisons tests. Entries here come from immuneACCESS through TCRdb and include only in-frame sequences with V and J called. Some clones fail to appear in such tables; in the studies checked, an unresolved V gene covers under half of the shortfall, and the cause of the remainder is unknown. The DNA gave D and trimming, while V, J and clone size come from that table. This sample has fewer than 130,000 clones in its table, and around 95% of those were observed once. The top ten clonotypes cover more than 2% of the sample.

The time point label corresponds to: baseline before first vaccination. Samples from vaccinated people were obtained from the UK trials COV001 and COV002, which included a single-blind randomized controlled phase 2/3 trial of AZD1222 (ChAdOx1 nCoV-19) in healthy adults. For TCRbeta chain sequencing, PBMC samples from trial participants were taken at day 0 and at day 28 after the second dose. The rearranged segments are TRBV5-1 and TRBJ1-2; the D gene is possibly TRBD1, with 5 bases matching. The sample here was peripheral blood, taken on day 0 of AZD1222 vaccination. This TCR was sampled from an adult in good health. The CDR3 amino acid sequence is: CASSAGRKANYGYTF. DNA sequence: TGCGCCAGCAGCGCGGGACGGAAAGCTAACTATGGCTACACCTTC. The full variable domain, with segments outside the CDR3 supplied by the reference TRBV5-1 and TRBJ1-2 proteins, appears as KAGVTQTPRYLIKTRGQQVTLSCSPISGHRSVSWYQQTPGQGLQFLFEYFSETQRNKGNFPGRFSGRQFSNSRSEMNVSTLELGDSALYLCASSAGRKANYGYTFGSGTRLTVV.